The sample holds a few counts of the clone carrying this TCR beta chain. This sample is drawn from a study of T-cell reconstitution after alpha-beta-depleted transplantation in children. V shed 5 bases, J shed 6 bases, and the junction held 5 bases outside the gene matches. The CDR3 has 13 amino acids. Germline V gene lookup returns CDR1 LGHDT and CDR2 YNNKEL (reference sequence). Preparation of the TCRbeta library was carried out with unique molecular identifiers. TCRdb called the PCR reads again in MiXCR, with one record for every CDR3 protein. Of about a million distinct CDR3 sequences listed, about 26% were seen once; the top ten hold 25% to 35%.

The V and J genes are TRBV3-1 and TRBJ2-7, with 9 bases aligning to TRBD1. This TCR was recovered from a boy in the first two years of life who had a stem cell transplant for SCID, so the T cells may come from the graft donor. The material was PBMCs, mostly from graft donor cells, obtained 360 days after TCRalphabeta/CD19-depleted stem cell transplant. The CDR3 DNA sequence: TGTGCCAGCAGCTTGACAGGGGGGAGCGAGCAGTACTTC. Its protein is CASSLTGGSEQYF.